The clone carrying this TCR beta chain was counted a few times. As yet, its antigen is unknown. The second PCR ran roughly 6 to 12 cycles with a sample-barcoded 5' primer and J-beta primers. TCRdb recomputed calls from the 5' RACE reads with MiXCR, one row per CDR3 protein. The table records roughly 800,000 distinct CDR3 sequences, roughly 25% of them present only once. Germline lookup yields CDR1 MGHDK and CDR2 SYGVNS. The length of the CDR3 is 18 residues. Trimming stripped 2 bases from V and 0 bases from J, with 17 bases between. This entry comes from a study of blood T cells in healthy people across ages. Whole-study results and caveats: With age, beta diversity per million T cells declined roughly linearly, significantly by roughly 40. PBMCs went unsorted, and a conclusive naive versus antigen-experienced comparison was therefore prevented.

The data were also submitted as part of a second study, on T cells of mothers and their children. That work adds: Each mother gave over 8.5 million TCR beta CDR3 reads; each child, roughly 3.1 million.

The rearrangement links TRBV25-1 to TRBJ1-3, with D perhaps TRBD1 (6 bases). The specimen sequenced was blood. The sequence was collected from a boy aged 5 to 17 in good health. CDR3: CASSEKTGYQSSGNTIYF. The CDR3 nucleotides are TGTGCCAGCAGTGAAAAGACAGGTTACCAGAGCTCTGGAAACACCATATATTTT.